This is a list of T cell receptor beta chains from one sample in a study of cytomegalovirus exposure and HLA in healthy donors. Here immunoSEQ multiplex PCR was the method, and the copy in TCRdb shows in-frame clones only, minus some. The sample consists of more than 200,000 clones, about 80% of them appearing once. What was sequenced was PBMCs. The receptors were gathered from a male donor in good health and CMV-seronegative. The conserved cysteine and the conserved F or W are not part of the CDR3 here.

J | V | CDR3
TRBJ2-7 | TRBV6-5 | ASSYGRPPPYEQY
TRBJ1-3 | TRBV11-1 | ASSSGLRNTIY
TRBJ1-1 | TRBV5-5 | ASSLRGTEAF
TRBJ2-1 | TRBV10-3 | ASGLAGGNEQF
TRBJ2-2 | TRBV6-5 | ASSRTATGELF
TRBJ2-7 | TRBV18 | ASSIQGWDEQY
TRBJ2-7 | TRBV4-1 | ASSQNTGDYEQY
TRBJ1-2 | TRBV28 | ASSPTDRLWGYT
TRBJ2-5 | TRBV20-1 | SAQNQETQY
TRBJ2-7 | TRBV13 | ASSLGTGGYEQY
TRBJ1-5 | TRBV9 | ASSVGQGNQPQH
TRBJ1-6 | TRBV9 | ASSVDRPDNSPLH
TRBJ2-7 | TRBV4-1 | ASSQALASASYEQY
TRBJ1-1 | TRBV5-1 | ASSPREGGEAF
TRBJ1-2 | TRBV6-1 | ASSEATGGFYGYT
TRBJ1-6 | TRBV27 | ASTSTGGKVSPLH
TRBJ2-1 | TRBV5-1 | ASSSRDTGLTFSYNEQF
TRBJ2-7 | TRBV5-4 | ASSLGTSDYEQY
TRBJ2-7 | TRBV6-5 | ASSNRDFYEQY
TRBJ2-5 | TRBV4-1 | ASSLTPPGTGQETQY
TRBJ1-1 | TRBV18 | ASSIGQGENTEAF
TRBJ2-1 | TRBV27 | ASSYPDRVGWNEQF
TRBJ2-6 | TRBV4-3 | ASSRDTISGANVLT
TRBJ2-5 | TRBV5-1 | ASSLEEGQETQY
TRBJ1-2 | TRBV28 | ASSLAGTATNYGYT
TRBJ2-5 | TRBV27 | ASSSLLQETQY
TRBJ1-5 | TRBV5-4 | ASSAGVGNQPQH
TRBJ2-7 | TRBV21-1 | ASSLYRVPEPREQY
TRBJ2-1 | TRBV6-1 | ASSATAGGPYNEQF
TRBJ2-1 | TRBV27 | ASSLGGRALGEQF
TRBJ2-1 | TRBV19 | ASTPMGSAGGEQF
TRBJ2-7 | TRBV28 | ASSVLYEQY
TRBJ1-2 | TRBV5-1 | ASSPAQGLGGYT
TRBJ1-2 | TRBV4-3 | ASSQAQPGGTNYGYT
TRBJ2-1 | TRBV30 | AWSWIGGGEQF
TRBJ2-7 | TRBV7-9 | ASSINTPGQDYEQY
TRBJ2-1 | TRBV11-1 | ASSLGTSDYNEQF
TRBJ1-1 | TRBV10-3 | ATSHLDGDTEAF
TRBJ2-5 | TRBV28 | ASGRRGGETQY
- | TRBV29-1 | SPQGVRSYEQY
TRBJ2-1 | TRBV14 | ASSHTDRGGEQF
TRBJ1-2 | TRBV4-2 | ASSQDPGEEYGYT
TRBJ2-7 | TRBV6-5 | ATNDRGHEQY
TRBJ1-6 | TRBV27 | ASRPRRSSYNSPLH
TRBJ1-2 | TRBV4-3 | ASSRGTGGNYGYT
TRBJ2-2 | TRBV7-9 | ASSVRDRGRVRSGELF
TRBJ2-2 | TRBV15 | ATRGENTGELF
TRBJ2-7 | TRBV11-2 | ASSPLYPGGEQY
TRBJ1-6 | TRBV5-1 | ASSLTGTRYNSPLH
TRBJ2-2 | TRBV9 | ASSVVGATGELF
TRBJ2-7 | TRBV5-6 | ASTPLAGSSYEQY
- | TRBV11-1 | ASSLEGVSGFGEQY
TRBJ2-7 | TRBV19 | ASSYLDNYEQY
TRBJ2-2 | TRBV6-4 | ASSESGGATGELF
TRBJ2-7 | TRBV5-6 | ASALGGGSYEQY
TRBJ1-3 | TRBV10-3 | AIQAGTGYSGNTIY